A selection of T cell receptor beta chains follows, all from one sample in a study of T cells after yellow fever vaccination. MiXCR, run by TCRdb on the 5' RACE reads, gives a single entry per CDR3 protein. The sample records about 340,000 distinct CDR3 sequences, 12% being singletons. Sample: CD4+ T cells sorted from PBMCs, taken 15 days after the yellow fever booster vaccination. The receptors come from a man aged 18 to 29 who received the YFV17D yellow fever vaccine. CDR3s leave out the opening cysteine and the closing phenylalanine or tryptophan. Each record gives: D gene, V gene, clone size, CDR3 protein. The D gene is left open where the match is weak. The size entry is marked missing in some rows and otherwise reads once, few, many or a size class.

TRBD1,TRBV23-1,NA,ASSQGDRGQQETQY
NA,TRBV18,once,ASSPDSTSYEQY
NA,TRBV10-3,few,AISEWQGDTQY
NA,TRBV9,few,ASSPIPEETQY
NA,TRBV12-5,NA,ASGLVEGRAPGELF
NA,TRBV9,NA,ASSAHHVVSGNTIY
NA,TRBV6-5,few,ASSPPGGDSQY
NA,TRBV5-1,NA,ASSSQQSLETQY
NA,TRBV7-2,NA,ASSYRTVYEQY
NA,TRBV24-1,few,ATSDLYRGTDTQY
NA,TRBV2,NA,ASSFSSYEQY
TRBD2,TRBV7-2,NA,ASSTRLAGGYEQY
NA,TRBV20-1,few,SARDPNGQETQY
NA,TRBV19,NA,ASSSGPLGADEKLF
TRBD1,TRBV12-3/TRBV12-4,few,ASSPRDSSYEQY
NA,TRBV4-3,NA,ASSQIWDDTEAF
NA,TRBV14,few,ASSPLSTRGIETQY
TRBD1,TRBV7-2,NA,ASSLGGRGSYEQY
NA,TRBV7-3,NA,ASSLTSGAGEQY
NA,TRBV2,NA,ASSDGRVPNEQF
NA,TRBV7-9,NA,ASSLFPQSTDTQY
NA,TRBV20-1,many,SARDGNQPQH
NA,TRBV18,many,ASSQGNTGELF
TRBD1,TRBV12-3/TRBV12-4,few,ASSLGDRRTSPLH
NA,TRBV7-9,NA,ASSLALPYNEQF
NA,TRBV7-9,NA,ASSSQGKGQY
NA,TRBV4-3,NA,ASSQTSTGRNQPQH
TRBD1,TRBV19,NA,ASSRENRQGRLDTEAF